This record covers a single TCR beta chain. Its antigen is not known. All donors were healthy HIV-negative adults lacking recent acute infections or vaccinations. This sample is drawn from a study of shared clonotypes between healthy human individuals. Study conclusions and caveats: Some naive CD4 clonotypes, around 4.9%, turned up in common across a few donors. It was only blood that was sampled, and tissue repertoires likely differ.

Repertoires were generated with immunoSEQ multiplex PCR, while TCRdb's copy carries only in-frame clones and drops some. The sample shows more than 1 million clones, 70% to 80% of them seen only once. The CDR3 extends over 14 amino acids. Germline V gene sequence: CDR1 SGHAT, CDR2 FQNNGV. The junction had 11 bases not matched to a gene; V was cut back by 5 bases and J by 8 bases. The V and J genes are TRBV11-2 and TRBJ1-2, with TRBD1 matching over 7 bases. This receptor was taken from a young man in good health. Some clones in this sample may be carry-over from other donors' samples. The specimen was memory CD4+ T cells from PBMCs. Specified subset: CD45RA-negative fraction. CDR3 protein: CASSPRGGSQGYTF. DNA for the CDR3: TGTGCCAGCAGCCCAAGAGGGGGCAGTCAGGGCTACACCTTC.